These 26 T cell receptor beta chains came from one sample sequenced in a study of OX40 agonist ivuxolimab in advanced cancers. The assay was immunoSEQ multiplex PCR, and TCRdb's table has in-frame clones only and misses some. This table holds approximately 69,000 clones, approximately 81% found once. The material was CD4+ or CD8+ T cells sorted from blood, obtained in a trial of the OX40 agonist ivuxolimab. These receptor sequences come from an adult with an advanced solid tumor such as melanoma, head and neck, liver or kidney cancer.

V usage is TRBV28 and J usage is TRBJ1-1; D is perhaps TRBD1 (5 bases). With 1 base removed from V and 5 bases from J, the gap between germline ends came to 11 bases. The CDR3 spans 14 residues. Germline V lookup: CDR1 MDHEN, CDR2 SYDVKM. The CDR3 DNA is TGTGCCAGCAGTTTATCTGGGGGAATTACTGAAGCTTTCTTT. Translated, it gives CASSLSGGITEAFF.

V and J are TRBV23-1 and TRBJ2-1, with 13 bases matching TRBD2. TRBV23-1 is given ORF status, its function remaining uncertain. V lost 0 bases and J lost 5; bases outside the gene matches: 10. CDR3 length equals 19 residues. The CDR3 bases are TGCGCCAGCAGTCAATCGGACCTTACTAGCGGGAGGGCCCACAATGAGCAGTTCTTC. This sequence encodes CASSQSDLTSGRAHNEQFF.

The CDR3 nucleotides are TGTGCCAGCAGCTTAGCGAACCCCTCGGTGGGCTATGGCTACACCTTC. Protein: CASSLANPSVGYGYTF. The V gene is TRBV7-2, the J gene TRBJ1-2; D is uncertain. Deletions cut 0 bases from V and 4 bases from J, with 15 bases between. Germline assignment: CDR1 SGHTA and CDR2 FQGNSA. The CDR3 covers 16 residues. The whole variable domain, filled in from reference TRBV7-2 and TRBJ1-2, reads GAGVSQSPSNKVTEKGKDVELRCDPISGHTALYWYRQSLGQGLEFLIYFQGNSAPDKSGLPSDRFSAERTGGSVSTLTIQRTQQEDSAVYLCASSLANPSVGYGYTFGSGTRLTVV.

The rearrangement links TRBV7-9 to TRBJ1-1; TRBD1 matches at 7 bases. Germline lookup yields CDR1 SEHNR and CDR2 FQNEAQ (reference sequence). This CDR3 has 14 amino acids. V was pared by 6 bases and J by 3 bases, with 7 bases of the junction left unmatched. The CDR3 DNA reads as TGTGCCAGCAGTCAGGGGGGATACTACACTGAAGCTTTCTTT. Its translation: CASSQGGYYTEAFF.

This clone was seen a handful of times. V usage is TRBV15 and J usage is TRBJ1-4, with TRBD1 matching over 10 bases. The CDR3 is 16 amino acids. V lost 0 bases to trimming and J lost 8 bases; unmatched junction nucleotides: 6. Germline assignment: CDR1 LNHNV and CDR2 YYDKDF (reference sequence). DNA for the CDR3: TGTGCCACCAGCAGAGAGGGACAGGGGTGGAACGAAAAACTGTTTTTT. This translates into CATSREGQGWNEKLFF.

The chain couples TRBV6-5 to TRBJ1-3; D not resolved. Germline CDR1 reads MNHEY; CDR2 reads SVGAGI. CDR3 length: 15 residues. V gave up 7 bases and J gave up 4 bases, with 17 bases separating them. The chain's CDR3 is CASTQPVGTGNTIYF. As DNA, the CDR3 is TGTGCCAGCACTCAGCCGGTAGGAACGGGAAACACCATATATTTT.

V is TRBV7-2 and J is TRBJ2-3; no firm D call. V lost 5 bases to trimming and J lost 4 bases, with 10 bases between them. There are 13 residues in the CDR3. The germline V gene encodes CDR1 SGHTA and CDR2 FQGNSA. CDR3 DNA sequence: TGTGCCAGCAGCCAGTCTAGGCCAGATACGCAGTATTTT. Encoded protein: CASSQSRPDTQYF.

As DNA, the CDR3 is TGTGCCAGCAGCACTGGACCGAAATCAGGCGAGCAGTACTTC. Residues: CASSTGPKSGEQYF. The chain carries TRBV7-2 and TRBJ2-7; no firm D call. The germline V and J ends were trimmed by 5 bases and 6 bases, with 17 bases remaining between them. CDR1 and CDR2 (germline): SGHTA, FQGNSA. The CDR3 runs 14 residues.

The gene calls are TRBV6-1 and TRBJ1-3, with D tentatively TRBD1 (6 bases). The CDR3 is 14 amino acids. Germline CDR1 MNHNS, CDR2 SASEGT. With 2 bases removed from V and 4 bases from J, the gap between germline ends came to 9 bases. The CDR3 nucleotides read TGTGCCAGCAGTGAAAAAGGGGGAGGAAACACCATATATTTT. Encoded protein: CASSEKGGGNTIYF.

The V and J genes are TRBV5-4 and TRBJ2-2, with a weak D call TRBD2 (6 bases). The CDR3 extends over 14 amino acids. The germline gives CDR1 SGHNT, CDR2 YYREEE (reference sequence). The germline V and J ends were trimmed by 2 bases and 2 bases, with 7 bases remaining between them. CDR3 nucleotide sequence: TGTGCCAGCAGCTTCGGGGGTAACACCGGGGAGCTGTTTTTT. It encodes CASSFGGNTGELFF.

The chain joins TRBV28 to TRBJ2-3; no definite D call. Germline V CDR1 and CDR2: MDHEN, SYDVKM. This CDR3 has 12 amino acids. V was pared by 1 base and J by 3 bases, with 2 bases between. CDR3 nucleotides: TGTGCCAGCAGTTTATTAACAGATACGCAGTATTTT. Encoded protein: CASSLLTDTQYF.

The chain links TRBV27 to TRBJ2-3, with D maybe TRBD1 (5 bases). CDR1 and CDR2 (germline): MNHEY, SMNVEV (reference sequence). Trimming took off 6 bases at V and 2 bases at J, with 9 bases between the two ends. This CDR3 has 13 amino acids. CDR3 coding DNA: TGTGCCAGCAGACAGGAACCCACAGATACGCAGTATTTT. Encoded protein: CASRQEPTDTQYF.

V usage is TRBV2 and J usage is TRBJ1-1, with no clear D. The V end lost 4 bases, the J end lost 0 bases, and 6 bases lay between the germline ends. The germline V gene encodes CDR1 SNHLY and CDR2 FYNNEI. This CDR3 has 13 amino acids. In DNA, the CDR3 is TGTGCCAGCAGTGTTGGGGTGAACACTGAAGCTTTCTTT. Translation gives CASSVGVNTEAFF.

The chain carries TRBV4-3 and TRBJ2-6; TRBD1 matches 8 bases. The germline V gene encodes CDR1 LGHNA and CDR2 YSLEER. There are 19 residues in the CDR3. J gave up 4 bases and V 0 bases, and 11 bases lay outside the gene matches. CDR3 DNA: TGCGCCAGCAGCCAAGATCGGGGCAGGGGGCAAGCGGGGGCCAACGTCCTGACTTTC. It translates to CASSQDRGRGQAGANVLTF.

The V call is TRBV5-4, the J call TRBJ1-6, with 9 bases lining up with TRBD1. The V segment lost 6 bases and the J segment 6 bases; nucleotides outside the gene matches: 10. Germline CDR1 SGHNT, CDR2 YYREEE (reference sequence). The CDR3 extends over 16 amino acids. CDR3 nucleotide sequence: TGTGCCAGCACCCGACAGGGGGGGGGCCGTAATTCACCCCTCCACTTT. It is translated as CASTRQGGGRNSPLHF.

CDR3 sequence: CASSLTGSGNQPQHF. CDR3 DNA: TGCGCCAGCAGCTTAACAGGGTCGGGCAATCAGCCCCAGCATTTT. The genes are TRBV5-1 and TRBJ1-5, with a possible D match to TRBD1 (6 bases). Looked up from germline, CDR1 is SGHRS and CDR2 is YFSETQ. This CDR3 spans 15 amino acids. V was trimmed by 2 bases and J by 2 bases, leaving 11 bases between them.

CDR3 nucleotides: TGTGCCAGCAGTGCAAGACAGGGAGACTATGGCTACACCTTC. It is translated as CASSARQGDYGYTF. The rearrangement uses TRBV2 and TRBJ1-2, with 7 positions matching TRBD1. The CDR3 runs to 14 residues. Germline V gene lookup returns CDR1 SNHLY and CDR2 FYNNEI. V gave up 4 bases and J gave up 3 bases; unmatched junction bases: 5.

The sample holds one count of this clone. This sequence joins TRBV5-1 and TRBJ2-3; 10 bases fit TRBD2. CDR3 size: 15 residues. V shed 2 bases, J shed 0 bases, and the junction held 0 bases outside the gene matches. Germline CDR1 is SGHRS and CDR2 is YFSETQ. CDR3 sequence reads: CASSFSGGSTDTQYF. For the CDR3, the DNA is TGCGCCAGCAGCTTTAGCGGGGGGAGCACAGATACGCAGTATTTT.

CDR3 sequence reads: CASSPYGAISNQPQHF. The CDR3, as DNA: TGTGCCAGCAGTCCGTATGGAGCTATTAGCAATCAGCCCCAGCATTTT. The chain has TRBV2 and TRBJ1-5; unclear D gene. V lost 5 bases and J lost 0, with 14 bases in between. The germline V gene has CDR1 SNHLY and CDR2 FYNNEI. The CDR3 is 16 amino acids.

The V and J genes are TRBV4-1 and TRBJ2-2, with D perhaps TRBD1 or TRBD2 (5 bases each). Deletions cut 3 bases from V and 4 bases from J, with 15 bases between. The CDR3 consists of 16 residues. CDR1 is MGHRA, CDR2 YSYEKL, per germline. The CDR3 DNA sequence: TGCGCCAGCAGCCAGGGGGACGGTCGCGGCACCGGGGAGCTGTTTTTT. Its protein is CASSQGDGRGTGELFF.

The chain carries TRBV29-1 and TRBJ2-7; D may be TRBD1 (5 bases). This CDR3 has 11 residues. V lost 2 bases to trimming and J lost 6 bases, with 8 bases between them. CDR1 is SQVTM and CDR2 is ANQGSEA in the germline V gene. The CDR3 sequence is CSVERRAEQYF. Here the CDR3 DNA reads TGCAGCGTTGAACGCAGGGCCGAGCAGTACTTC.

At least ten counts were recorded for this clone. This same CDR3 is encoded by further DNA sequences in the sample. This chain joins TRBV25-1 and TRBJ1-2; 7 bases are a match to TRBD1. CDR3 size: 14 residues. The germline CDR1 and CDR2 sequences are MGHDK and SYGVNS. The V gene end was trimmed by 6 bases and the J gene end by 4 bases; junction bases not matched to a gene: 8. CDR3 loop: CASRGDRVGYGYTF. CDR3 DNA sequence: TGTGCCAGCAGGGGAGACAGGGTTGGCTATGGCTACACCTTC.

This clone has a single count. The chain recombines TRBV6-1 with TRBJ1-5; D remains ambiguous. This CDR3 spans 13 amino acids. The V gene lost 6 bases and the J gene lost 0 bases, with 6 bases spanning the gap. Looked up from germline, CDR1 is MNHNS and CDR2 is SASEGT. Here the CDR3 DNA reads TGTGCCAGCAGCACCTATAGCAATCAGCCCCAGCATTTT. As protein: CASSTYSNQPQHF.

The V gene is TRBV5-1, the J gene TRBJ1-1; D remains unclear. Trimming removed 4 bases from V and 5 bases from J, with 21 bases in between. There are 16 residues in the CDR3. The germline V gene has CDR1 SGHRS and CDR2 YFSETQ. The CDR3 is CASSPSIRGWGTEAFF. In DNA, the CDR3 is TGCGCCAGCAGCCCCTCCATTCGTGGTTGGGGAACTGAAGCTTTCTTT.

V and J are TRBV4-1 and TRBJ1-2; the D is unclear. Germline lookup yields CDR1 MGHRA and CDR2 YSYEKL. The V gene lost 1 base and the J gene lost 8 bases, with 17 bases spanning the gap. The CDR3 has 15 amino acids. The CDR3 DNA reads TGCGCCAGCAGCCAAGGCTACAGTTCCTCGAGCGGCTACACCTTC. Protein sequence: CASSQGYSSSSGYTF.

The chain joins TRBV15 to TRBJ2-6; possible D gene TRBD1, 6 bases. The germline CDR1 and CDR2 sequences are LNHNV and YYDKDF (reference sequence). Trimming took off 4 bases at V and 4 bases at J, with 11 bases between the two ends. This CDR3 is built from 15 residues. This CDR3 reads CATSIQGYGANVLTF. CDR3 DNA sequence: TGTGCCACCAGCATTCAGGGGTACGGGGCCAACGTCCTGACTTTC.